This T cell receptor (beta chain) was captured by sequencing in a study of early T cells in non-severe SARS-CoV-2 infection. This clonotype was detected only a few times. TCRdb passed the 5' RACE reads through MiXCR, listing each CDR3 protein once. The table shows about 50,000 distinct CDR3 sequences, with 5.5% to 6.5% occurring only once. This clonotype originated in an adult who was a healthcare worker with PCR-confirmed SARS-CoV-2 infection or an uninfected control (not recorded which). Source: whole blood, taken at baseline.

This CDR3 is CASSSRTQRNTEAFF. In nucleotides, the CDR3 is TGTGCCAGCAGCTCTAGGACTCAACGTAACACTGAAGCTTTCTTT. The chain is built from TRBV13 and TRBJ1-1; D gene ambiguous. Trimming cost V 4 bases and J 2 bases, with 14 bases left between them. CDR1 and CDR2 from the germline V gene are PRHDT and FYEKMQ (reference sequence). This CDR3 contains 15 residues. Variable domain in full (rest from reference TRBV13 and TRBJ1-1): AAGVIQSPRHLIKEKRETATLKCYPIPRHDTVYWYQQGPGQDPQFLISFYEKMQSDKGSIPDRFSAQQFSDYHSELNMSSLELGDSALYFCASSSRTQRNTEAFFGQGTRLTVV.